This TCR beta chain was profiled in a study of blood T cells in healthy people across ages. Unmatched junction bases numbered 4, after V lost 6 bases and J lost 7 bases. The length of the CDR3 is 14 residues. CDR1 is SNHLY and CDR2 is FYNNEI in the germline V gene. Study-wide points: While age rose, TCR beta diversity per million T cells dropped in a roughly linear way.

This clonotype was picked up a small number of times. Its antigen is unknown. Next came a second PCR, run for about 6 to 12 cycles, which used a sample-barcoded 5' primer along with a J-beta primer mix. Each cDNA molecule was tagged by a template-switch adaptor with 12 random nucleotides. TCRdb independently ran MiXCR on the 5' RACE reads; one entry per CDR3 protein. The sample lists about 640,000 distinct CDR3 sequences; under 70% were seen once. Material for sequencing was blood. This sequence originates from a man between 60 and 75 years old in good health. This chain joins TRBV2 and TRBJ2-2; 11 nucleotides line up with TRBD2. The CDR3 spells CASRGLAGHGELFF. In DNA form, the CDR3 reads TGTGCCAGCAGAGGACTAGCGGGCCACGGGGAGCTGTTTTTT.